This TCR beta chain was sequenced in a study of regulatory T cells in long-lasting Graves disease. The CDR3 loop spans 15 amino acids. Germline V gene lookup returns CDR1 ENHRY and CDR2 SYGVKD. Building of the TCR beta libraries involved iRepertoire HTBI primers and Arm-PCR of CDR3 regions. A single record per CDR3 protein comes from TCRdb applying MiXCR to the multiplex PCR reads. Here the sample spans 350,000 to 450,000 distinct CDR3 sequences, 20% to 25% being singletons. The time point is: persistent/refractory GD, antithyroid drugs over 5 years with positive TRAb. PBMC RNA was the source of the TCR library. In the case of this clonotype: Relative to the germline gene, one junction end is altered; a read error may explain this.

The sequences come from peripheral blood mononuclear cells (PBMCs), collected when the disease was refractory, from a patient treated with antithyroid drugs. This rearrangement joins TRBV10-3 to TRBJ1-5; D possibly corresponds to TRBD1 (5 bases). This TCR was sampled from a female donor with Graves disease. The CDR3 sequence: CAISDGQGSAQLQHF. CDR3 in DNA: TGTGCCATCAGTGATGGGCAGGGAAGTGCTCAGCTCCAGCATTTT.